The next 29 T cell receptor beta chains were all read from a single sample in a study of blood T cell repertoires in COVID-19. Data came from immunoSEQ multiplex PCR; TCRdb stores just in-frame clones and leaves some out. Of about 240,000 clones listed, about 85% are singletons. Material: peripheral blood. Every receptor here comes from a man aged 55 to 69 who had recovered from COVID-19.

This clone was seen a handful of times. The chain carries TRBV11-2 and TRBJ2-5; D is uncertain. V lost 1 base, J lost 5 bases, and 8 bases lay in between. The CDR3 has 13 amino acids. Germline V gene data show CDR1 as SGHAT and CDR2 as FQNNGV. This chain's CDR3 is CASSLGRRETQYF. CDR3 in DNA: TGTGCCAGCAGCTTAGGGCGGCGGGAGACCCAGTACTTC.

The V and J genes are TRBV10-3 and TRBJ2-7, with TRBD1 matching over 9 bases. CDR3 length: 14 residues. V lost 9 bases to trimming and J lost 3 bases; unmatched junction nucleotides: 9. Germline V gene lookup returns CDR1 ENHRY and CDR2 SYGVKD. In DNA form, the CDR3 reads TGTGCCATACACCCTGGGACAGGGTTCTACGAGCAGTACTTC. Protein product: CAIHPGTGFYEQYF.

This chain joins TRBV10-3 and TRBJ2-1; TRBD1 matches at 7 bases. CDR1 and CDR2 (germline): ENHRY, SYGVKD. Trimming cost V 11 bases and J 9 bases; bases outside gene matches: 16. The CDR3 loop spans 14 amino acids. The CDR3 coding sequence is TGTGCCTCCTCGGGACAGTCGAACGTGCTTGAGCAGTTCTTC. Protein sequence: CASSGQSNVLEQFF.

This chain links TRBV11-3 with TRBJ2-3; unclear D gene. The CDR3 has 15 amino acids. Germline V lookup: CDR1 SGHNT, CDR2 YENEEA. V dropped 3 bases and J dropped 3 bases, with 13 bases sitting between them. The CDR3 DNA reads as TGTGCCAGCAGCTTTGGCCAGACCGGGACAGATACGCAGTATTTT. It specifies CASSFGQTGTDTQYF. Looking up the rest from reference TRBV11-3 and TRBJ2-3 gives the full variable domain: EAGVVQSPRYKIIEKKQPVAFWCNPISGHNTLYWYLQNLGQGPELLIRYENEEAVDDSQLPKDRFSAERLKGVDSTLKIQPAELGDSAVYLCASSFGQTGTDTQYFGPGTRLTVL.

The chain combines TRBV10-1 with TRBJ1-1; D possibly corresponds to TRBD1 (5 bases). This CDR3 comprises 13 residues. V lost 3 bases and J lost 2, with 7 bases in between. CDR1 is WNHNN, CDR2 SYGVQD, per germline (reference sequence). CDR3 protein: CASSDRVNTEAFF. CDR3 DNA: TGCGCCAGCAGTGACAGGGTTAACACTGAAGCTTTCTTT.

This clone was recorded once. The chain recombines TRBV14 with TRBJ2-5; 8 bases agree with TRBD1. The length of the CDR3 is 17 residues. After removal of 1 base from V and 6 bases from J, the junction contained 13 bases not matched to a gene. CDR1 and CDR2 from the germline V gene are SGHDN and FVKESK. The CDR3 is CASSQGGTGFLGQTQYF. CDR3 in DNA: TGTGCCAGCAGCCAAGGTGGGACAGGTTTTCTAGGGCAGACCCAGTACTTC.

CDR3 amino acids: CASSIYVQGANYGYTF. The CDR3 DNA reads as TGTGCCAGTAGTATCTACGTACAGGGGGCGAACTATGGCTACACCTTC. V and J are TRBV19 and TRBJ1-2, with 9 bases lining up with TRBD1. The germline CDR1 and CDR2 sequences are LNHDA and SQIVND (reference sequence). The length of the CDR3 is 16 residues. J gave up 2 bases and V 3 bases, and 7 bases lay outside the gene matches.

The chain uses TRBV29-1 and TRBJ1-1; 11 bases match TRBD1. The CDR3 is made up of 12 amino acids. V lost 7 bases, J lost 7 bases, and 5 bases stayed unmatched. In germline, CDR1 is SQVTM, CDR2 ANQGSEA. In DNA form, the CDR3 reads TGCAGCGCTGGACAGGGGGCGCATGAAGCTTTCTTT. This encodes CSAGQGAHEAFF.

J is TRBJ2-7 and V is TRBV19, with D possibly being TRBD1 (6 bases). Germline CDR1 reads LNHDA; CDR2 reads SQIVND (reference sequence). This CDR3 is 14 amino acids long. The V end was cut by 5 bases, the J end by 3 bases, with 14 bases between. CDR3 residues: CASSQQGLNYEQYF. The DNA for the CDR3 is TGTGCCAGTAGTCAACAGGGCCTCAACTACGAGCAGTACTTC.

This chain joins TRBV6-5 and TRBJ2-7, with D possibly matching TRBD1 (6 bases). V lost 8 bases and J lost 1, with 18 bases in between. The germline gives CDR1 MNHEY, CDR2 SVGAGI. This CDR3 spans 15 amino acids. The CDR3 coding sequence is TGTGCCAGCCGGAGGACAGACAAGGGATCCTACGAGCAGTACTTC. It is translated as CASRRTDKGSYEQYF.

The rearrangement uses TRBV6-5 and TRBJ2-7; unclear D gene. Germline V gene lookup returns CDR1 MNHEY and CDR2 SVGAGI. V was pared by 2 bases and J by 8 bases, with 13 bases between. This CDR3 is 13 amino acids long. The CDR3 loop is CASSYGPFDKQYV. The CDR3 bases are TGTGCCAGCAGTTACGGGCCTTTTGATAAGCAGTACGTC.

This chain connects TRBV6-6 to TRBJ2-5; D is perhaps TRBD2 (6 bases). Germline V lookup: CDR1 MNHNY, CDR2 SVGAGI (reference sequence). CDR3 length: 16 residues. V was clipped by 2 bases and J by 1 base, with 14 bases between them. The CDR3 DNA sequence: TGTGCCAGCAGTTACGGGGGGACTCGGCCCCAAGAGACCCAGTACTTC. Its translation is CASSYGGTRPQETQYF.

V and J are TRBV19 and TRBJ1-1, with D perhaps TRBD1 (5 bases). There are 14 residues in the CDR3. The germline V gene encodes CDR1 LNHDA and CDR2 SQIVND (reference sequence). V was trimmed by 6 bases and J by 6 bases, leaving 17 bases between them. CDR3 loop: CASSSGLPLPEAFF. In DNA, the CDR3 is TGTGCCAGTAGCTCGGGACTCCCCCTTCCTGAAGCTTTCTTT.

This sequence joins TRBV2 and TRBJ2-1, with TRBD2 matching over 8 bases. The germline CDR1 and CDR2 sequences are SNHLY and FYNNEI. The CDR3 covers 17 residues. With V trimmed by 2 bases and J by 0 bases, 6 bases remained unmatched. CDR3 amino acids: CASSEKLAGISYNEQFF. Written as DNA, the CDR3 is TGTGCCAGCAGTGAAAAGCTAGCGGGTATCTCCTACAATGAGCAGTTCTTC.

The rearrangement joins TRBV19 to TRBJ1-5; 8 nucleotides agree with TRBD1. V trimming: 1 base; J trimming: 1 base; junction bases outside the gene matches: 3. Germline-derived CDR1 and CDR2 are LNHDA and SQIVND (reference sequence). There are 16 residues in the CDR3. The CDR3, as DNA: TGTGCCAGTAGTATAGGGACAGGGAAAAGCAATCAGCCCCAGCATTTT. It codes for CASSIGTGKSNQPQHF.

The chain combines TRBV19 with TRBJ2-2, with D possibly matching TRBD2 (6 bases). This CDR3 comprises 17 residues. V was trimmed by 5 bases and J by 8 bases, leaving 24 bases between them. The germline V gene encodes CDR1 LNHDA and CDR2 SQIVND (reference sequence). This CDR3 reads CASSSVHSMGRRGELFF. The CDR3 bases are TGTGCCAGTAGTTCAGTCCACTCGATGGGGAGGCGGGGGGAGCTGTTTTTT.

This sequence joins TRBV5-4 and TRBJ2-3, with 8 bases fitting TRBD2. Germline CDR1 reads SGHNT; CDR2 reads YYREEE (reference sequence). CDR3 size: 12 residues. The CDR3 spells CATGGATDTQYF. CDR3 coding DNA: TGTGCAACGGGGGGGGCCACAGATACGCAGTATTTT.

The chain recombines TRBV5-1 with TRBJ1-1; no clear D gene. Per the germline V gene, CDR1 is SGHRS and CDR2 is YFSETQ. CDR3 size: 15 residues. With 0 bases removed from V and 5 bases from J, the gap between germline ends came to 14 bases. The CDR3 region has the DNA TGCGCCAGCAGCTTGGTTCGGGGAATGGGGACTGAAGCTTTCTTT. Protein sequence: CASSLVRGMGTEAFF.

The genes are TRBV11-2 and TRBJ2-1; D perhaps matches TRBD1 (5 bases). V lost 6 bases and J lost 6, with 24 bases in between. Germline lookup yields CDR1 SGHAT and CDR2 FQNNGV. CDR3 length equals 17 residues. CDR3 amino acids: CASSRIVGQGDINEQFF. The CDR3 nucleotides read TGTGCCAGCAGTCGAATAGTGGGGCAGGGTGACATCAATGAGCAGTTCTTC.

The chain uses TRBV24-1 and TRBJ2-2, with TRBD2 as a possible D gene (5 bases). The CDR3 is 13 amino acids. V was cut by 8 bases and J by 1 base, with 7 bases left in between. Looked up from germline, CDR1 is KGHDR and CDR2 is SFDVKD. Here the CDR3 DNA reads TGTGCCACCAAGGACTTGAACACCGGGGAGCTGTTTTTT. The encoded protein is CATKDLNTGELFF.

This chain uses TRBV2 with TRBJ1-3, with 7 bases identical to TRBD1. The V and J ends lost 4 bases and 4 bases, in that order; junction bases with no gene match: 13. The germline V gene encodes CDR1 SNHLY and CDR2 FYNNEI. The CDR3 length is 17 residues. The CDR3 loop reads CASSVNRGYQAGNTIYF. CDR3 DNA sequence: TGTGCCAGCAGTGTTAACAGGGGATACCAAGCCGGAAACACCATATATTTT.

This clone has a single count. Germline is not matched at one junction end, which may reflect a read error. The V call is TRBV6-1, the J call TRBJ1-3; no firm D call. The CDR3 has 15 residues. Germline V gives CDR1 MNHNS, CDR2 SASEGT. For the CDR3, the DNA is TGTGCCAGTAGTGAACTATGGGCCTCTGGAAACACCATATATTTT. It translates to CASSELWASGNTIYF.

Worth noting for this clone: Other nucleotide sequences from this sample produce the same CDR3. The chain uses TRBV10-3 and TRBJ2-7; TRBD1 matches at 9 bases. The trim removed 6 bases at V and 5 bases at J, leaving 2 bases unmatched. This CDR3 region has 12 residues. Germline values: CDR1 ENHRY, CDR2 SYGVKD. CDR3 nucleotides: TGTGCCATCAGCGGGACAGGGAACGAGCAGTACGTC. It codes for CAISGTGNEQYV.

The chain is built from TRBV6-6 and TRBJ2-3; 7 nucleotides align to TRBD2. The CDR3 is 15 amino acids. In germline, CDR1 is MNHNY, CDR2 SVGAGI (reference sequence). The junction had 8 bases not matched to a gene; V was cut back by 6 bases and J by 2 bases. This CDR3 reads CASRESGAYTDTQYF. CDR3 sequence (DNA): TGTGCCAGCAGGGAGAGCGGGGCCTACACAGATACGCAGTATTTT.

The chain joins TRBV10-3 to TRBJ1-6; possibly TRBD1 for D (5 bases). Germline loops: CDR1 ENHRY, CDR2 SYGVKD. CDR3 size: 15 residues. Trimming stripped 0 bases from V and 7 bases from J, with 10 bases between. The CDR3 region is CAISESGPRNSPLHF. The CDR3 nucleotides are TGTGCCATCAGTGAGTCGGGGCCCAGAAATTCACCCCTCCACTTT.

This clone was counted between two and nine times. The chain links TRBV18 to TRBJ1-1; 7 bases fit TRBD1. The CDR3 has 13 amino acids. V trimming: 3 bases; J trimming: 4 bases; junction bases outside the gene matches: 2. Per germline, CDR1 KGHSH and CDR2 LQKENI. This CDR3 is CASSPGQSTEAFF. The CDR3, as DNA: TGTGCCAGCTCACCGGGACAGAGCACTGAAGCTTTCTTT.

The gene calls are TRBV9 and TRBJ1-2, with no clear D. The V end was cut by 0 bases, the J end by 0 bases, with 15 bases between. Per the germline V gene, CDR1 is SGDLS and CDR2 is YYNGEE. This CDR3 is built from 17 residues. The CDR3 bases are TGTGCCAGCAGCGTAGACGGCAGGTTATCCGCTAACTATGGCTACACCTTC. The encoded protein is CASSVDGRLSANYGYTF.

The CDR3 DNA sequence: TGTGCCAGCAGAAAAATACAGGGGCTGGGCACCGGGGAGCTGTTTTTT. Protein product: CASRKIQGLGTGELFF. This chain connects TRBV3-1 (or the pseudogene TRBV3-2) to TRBJ2-2, with TRBD1 identical over 7 bases. Trimming at V came to 6 bases and at J to 4 bases, leaving 11 bases not matched to a gene. CDR1 is LGHDT and CDR2 is YNNKEL in the germline V gene (reference sequence). There are 16 residues in the CDR3.

This chain connects TRBV6-5 to TRBJ1-2; the D is unclear. The CDR3 totals 13 residues. Germline CDR1 MNHEY, CDR2 SVGAGI. The V and J ends lost 5 bases and 8 bases respectively, with 15 bases between them. The CDR3 spells CASSTRQSQGYTF. DNA of the CDR3: TGTGCCAGCAGTACGCGGCAGAGTCAGGGCTACACCTTC.